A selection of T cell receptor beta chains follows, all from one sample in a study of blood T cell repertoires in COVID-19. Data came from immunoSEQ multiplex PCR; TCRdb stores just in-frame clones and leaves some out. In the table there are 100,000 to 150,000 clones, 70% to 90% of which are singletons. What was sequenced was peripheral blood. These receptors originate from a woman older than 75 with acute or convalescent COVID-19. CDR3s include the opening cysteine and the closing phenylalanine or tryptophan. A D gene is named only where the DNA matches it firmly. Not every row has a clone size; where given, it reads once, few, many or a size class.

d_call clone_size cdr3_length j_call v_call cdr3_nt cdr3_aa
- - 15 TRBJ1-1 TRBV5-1 TGCGCCAGCAGCTTGGAGGGACATACGAACACTGAAGCTTTCTTT CASSLEGHTNTEAFF
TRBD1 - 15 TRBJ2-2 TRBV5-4 TGTGCCAGCAGCCTGGGACAGTCGGCGCCCGGGGAGCTGTTTTTT CASSLGQSAPGELFF
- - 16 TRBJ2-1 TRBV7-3 TGTGCCAGCAGCTTAGAAGGGACACGCTCCTACAATGAGCAGTTCTTC CASSLEGTRSYNEQFF
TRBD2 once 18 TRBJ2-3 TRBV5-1 TGCGCCAGCAGCTTGGATCGAGCGGGAGGGCCGGGCACAGATACGCAGTATTTT CASSLDRAGGPGTDTQYF
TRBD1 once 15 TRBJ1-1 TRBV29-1 TGCAGCGCTCCAGGGCCACAGGGGGCGGACACTGAAGCTTTCTTT CSAPGPQGADTEAFF
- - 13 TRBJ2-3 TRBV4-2 TGTGCCAGCAGCCAGAGAACGAGGGATACGCAGTATTTT CASSQRTRDTQYF
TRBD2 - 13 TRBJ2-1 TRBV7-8 TGTGCCAGCTTCCGGACTAGCGGAAATGAGCAGTTCTTC CASFRTSGNEQFF
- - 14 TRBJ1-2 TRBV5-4 TGTGCCAGCAGTTATCCGAGTAGGGAGAATGGCTACACCTTC CASSYPSRENGYTF
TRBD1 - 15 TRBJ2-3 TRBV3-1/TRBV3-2 TGTGCCAGCAGCCATAGGACAGGGAGGTCAGATACGCAGTATTTT CASSHRTGRSDTQYF
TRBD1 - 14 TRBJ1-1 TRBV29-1 TGCAGCGGACGACAGGGGTTAGGGAACACTGAAGCTTTCTTT CSGRQGLGNTEAFF
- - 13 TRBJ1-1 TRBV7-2 TGTGCCAGCAGCTTCACCAGTTCCATCGAAGCTTTCTTT CASSFTSSIEAFF
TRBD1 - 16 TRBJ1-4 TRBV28 TGTGCCAGCACCCCCCTAAAAGGGGGCTCTAATGAAAAACTGTTTTTT CASTPLKGGSNEKLFF
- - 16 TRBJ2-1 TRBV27 TGTGCCAGCAGTTTGTCCCCGTTAGCGTCGTACAATGAGCAGTTCTTC CASSLSPLASYNEQFF
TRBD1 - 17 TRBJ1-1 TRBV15 TGTGCCACCGGGACAGGGGGCGCGGGGTCCCGAGGCACTGAAGCTTTCTTT CATGTGGAGSRGTEAFF
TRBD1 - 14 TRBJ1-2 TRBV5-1 TGCGCCAGCAGGCCCACAGGGGGCGGAGATGGCTACACCTTC CASRPTGGGDGYTF
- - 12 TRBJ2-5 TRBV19 TGTGCCAGTAGTATAGCCGGGGAGACCCAGTACTTC CASSIAGETQYF
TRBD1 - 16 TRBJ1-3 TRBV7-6 TGTGCCAGCAGCGTGAGGCCACAGGGGACTGGAAACACCATATATTTT CASSVRPQGTGNTIYF
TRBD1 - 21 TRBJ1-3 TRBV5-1 TGCGCCAGCAGCTTGCGAGCATCGAGTCCGGGGACAGGGGAAGTTGGAAACACCATATATTTT CASSLRASSPGTGEVGNTIYF
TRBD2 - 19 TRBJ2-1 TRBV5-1 TGCGCCAGCAGCTTGGAGCTAGCGGGAGGGCTAAGCTCCTACAATGAGCAGTTCTTC CASSLELAGGLSSYNEQFF
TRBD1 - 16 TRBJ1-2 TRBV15 TGTGCCACCAGCGGAGGGACAGGGGGTGAAGGCTATGGCTACACCTTC CATSGGTGGEGYGYTF
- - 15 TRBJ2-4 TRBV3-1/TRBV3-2 TGTGCCAGCAGCCACCACACGTTAGCCAAAAACATTCAGTACTTC CASSHHTLAKNIQYF
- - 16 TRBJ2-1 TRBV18 TGTGCCAGCTCACCCCGAGAAGGGGGAATCTACAATGAGCAGTTCTTC CASSPREGGIYNEQFF
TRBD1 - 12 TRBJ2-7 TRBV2 TGTGCCAGTCTAGGACAGGGGTTCGAGCAGTACTTC CASLGQGFEQYF
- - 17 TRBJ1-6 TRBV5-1 TGCGCCAGCAGCTTGGAGCAAGGCGGGGGCCGAAATTCACCCCTCCACTTT CASSLEQGGGRNSPLHF
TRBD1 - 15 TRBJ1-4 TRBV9 TGTGCCAGCAGCCATACAGGGGGCTCTAATGAAAAACTGTTTTTT CASSHTGGSNEKLFF
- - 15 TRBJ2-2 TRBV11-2 TGTGCCAGCAGCTTACATCAGGGGTGGACCGGGGAGCTGTTTTTT CASSLHQGWTGELFF
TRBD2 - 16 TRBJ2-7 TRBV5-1 TGCGCCAGCAGCTTGGGCGCTAGCGGGGAGACCTACGAGCAGTACTTC CASSLGASGETYEQYF
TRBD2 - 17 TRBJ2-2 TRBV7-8 TGTGCCAGCAGGCCCTATAGCGGGGGGGCATGGACCGGGGAGCTGTTTTTT CASRPYSGGAWTGELFF
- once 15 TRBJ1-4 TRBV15 TGTGCCACCAGCAGAGTAGAGCCAGGGCGAGAAAAACTGTTTTTT CATSRVEPGREKLFF
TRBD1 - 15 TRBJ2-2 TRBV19 TGTGCCAGTAGTACCACGTGGACAGGGCCCGGGGAGCTGTTTTTT CASSTTWTGPGELFF
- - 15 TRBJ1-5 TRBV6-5 TGTGCCAGCAGGGGAGGCAGTCTTAGCAATCAGCCCCAGCATTTT CASRGGSLSNQPQHF
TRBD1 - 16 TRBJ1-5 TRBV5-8 TGTGCCAGCAGCCTCGACAGGGAATATAGCAATCAGCCCCAGCATTTT CASSLDREYSNQPQHF
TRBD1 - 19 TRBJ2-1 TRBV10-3 TGTGCCATCAGTGCCGACGCCGGGACAGGGGGAACCTCCTACAATGAGCAGTTCTTC CAISADAGTGGTSYNEQFF
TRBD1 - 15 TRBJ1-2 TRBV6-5 TGTGCCAGCCGACCGGGACAGGGCCTTCCTTATGGCTACACCTTC CASRPGQGLPYGYTF
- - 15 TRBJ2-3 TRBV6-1 TGTGCCAGCAGGGAGCTAGCTACTGGCACAGATACGCAGTATTTT CASRELATGTDTQYF
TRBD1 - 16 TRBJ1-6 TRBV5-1 TGCGCCAGCAGCTTGCCCGGGAACAGGGGAAATTCACCCCTCCACTTT CASSLPGNRGNSPLHF
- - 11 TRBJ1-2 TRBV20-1 TGCAGTGCTAACCAGGGGCTGGGCTACACCTTC CSANQGLGYTF
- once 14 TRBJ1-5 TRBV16 TGTGCCAGCAGCCCCGGCAGGGGAAATCAGCCCCAGCATTTT CASSPGRGNQPQHF
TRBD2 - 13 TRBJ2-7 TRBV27 TGTGCCAGCAGGCGGGAGAGCTCCTACGAGCAGTACTTC CASRRESSYEQYF
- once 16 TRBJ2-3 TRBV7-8 TGTGCCAGCAGGCCTAGGCCAACCCTCCAAACAGATACGCAGTATTTT CASRPRPTLQTDTQYF
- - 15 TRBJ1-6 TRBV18 TGTGCCAGCTCACCAGGGGCCCTGGGAAATTCACCCCTCCACTTT CASSPGALGNSPLHF
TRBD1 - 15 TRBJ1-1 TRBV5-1 TGCGCCAGCAGCTTAGGACAGGGGATGAACACTGAAGCTTTCTTT CASSLGQGMNTEAFF
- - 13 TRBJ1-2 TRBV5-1 TGCGCCAGCAGCCGTCTAGAGCGGGACGGCTACACCTTC CASSRLERDGYTF
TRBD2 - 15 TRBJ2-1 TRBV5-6 TGTGCCAGCAGCCCGCAGCGGGAGGGTTACAATGAGCAGTTCTTC CASSPQREGYNEQFF
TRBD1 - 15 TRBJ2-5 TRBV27 TGTGCCAGCAGTTCTCAGGGGGCGAGGCAAGAGACCCAGTACTTC CASSSQGARQETQYF
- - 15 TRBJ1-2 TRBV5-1 TGCGCCAGCAGCTTGGACCCAACTCCCCGCGATGGCTACACCTTC CASSLDPTPRDGYTF
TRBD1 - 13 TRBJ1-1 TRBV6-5 TGTGCCAGCAGGAGACAGGGGGGCACTGAAGCTTTCTTT CASRRQGGTEAFF
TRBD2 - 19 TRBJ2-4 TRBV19 TGTGCCAGTAGTATAGACCTTAGCGGGACCGACCTAGCCAAAAACATTCAGTACTTC CASSIDLSGTDLAKNIQYF
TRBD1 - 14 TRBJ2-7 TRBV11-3 TGTGCCAGCAGCCGGGGACAGGGGAATTACGAGCAGTACTTC CASSRGQGNYEQYF
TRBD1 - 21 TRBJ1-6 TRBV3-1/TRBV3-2 TGTGCCAGCAGCCAAGATCCTAGGACAGGGGGCGGGAAATACTATAATTCACCCCTCCACTTT CASSQDPRTGGGKYYNSPLHF
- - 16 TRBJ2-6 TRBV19 TGTGCCAGTAGTATGCCGCAGGGTAGTGGGGCCAACGTCCTGACTTTC CASSMPQGSGANVLTF
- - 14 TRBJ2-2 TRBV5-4 TGTGCCAGCGACGTCGGCCCGGGGACCGGGGAGCTGTTTTTT CASDVGPGTGELFF
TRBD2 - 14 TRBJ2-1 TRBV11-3 TGTGCCAGCAGAAGATCCGGGACTAGCGCTCAGCAGTTCTTC CASRRSGTSAQQFF
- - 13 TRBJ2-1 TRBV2 TGTGCCAGCAGGAGGGTAACTTACAATGAGCAGTTCTTC CASRRVTYNEQFF
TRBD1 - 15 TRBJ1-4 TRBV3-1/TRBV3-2 TGTGCCAGCAGCCAATCCGGGACAGGCCGTGAAAAACTGTTTTTT CASSQSGTGREKLFF
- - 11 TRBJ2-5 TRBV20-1 TGCAGTGCTCCTAATGGGCGGACCCAGTACTTC CSAPNGRTQYF
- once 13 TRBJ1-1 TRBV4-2 TGTGCCAGCAGCCAAGCCCAGGGAACTGAAGCTTTCTTT CASSQAQGTEAFF
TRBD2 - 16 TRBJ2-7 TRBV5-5 TGTGCCAGCAGCTTGGATGTAGCGGGAGGGTGGTACGAGCAGTACTTC CASSLDVAGGWYEQYF
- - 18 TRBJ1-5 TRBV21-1 TGTGCCAGGGGGGGGGCCGGGACAGGGGACTTCCACAATCAGCCCCAGCATTTT CARGGAGTGDFHNQPQHF